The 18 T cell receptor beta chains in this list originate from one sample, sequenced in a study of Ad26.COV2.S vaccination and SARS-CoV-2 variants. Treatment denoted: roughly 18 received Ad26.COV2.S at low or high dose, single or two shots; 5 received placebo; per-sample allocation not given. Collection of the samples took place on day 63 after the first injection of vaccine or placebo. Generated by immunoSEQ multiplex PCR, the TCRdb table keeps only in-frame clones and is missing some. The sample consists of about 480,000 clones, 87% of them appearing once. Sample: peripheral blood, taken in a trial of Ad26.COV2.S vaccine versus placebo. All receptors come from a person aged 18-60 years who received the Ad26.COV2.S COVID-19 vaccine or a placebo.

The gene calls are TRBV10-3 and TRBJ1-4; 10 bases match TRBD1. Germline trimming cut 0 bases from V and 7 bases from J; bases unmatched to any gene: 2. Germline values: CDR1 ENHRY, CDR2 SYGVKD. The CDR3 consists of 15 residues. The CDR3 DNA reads TGTGCCATCAGTGAGTCGGGGACAGGGGTTGAAAAACTGTTTTTT. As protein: CAISESGTGVEKLFF.

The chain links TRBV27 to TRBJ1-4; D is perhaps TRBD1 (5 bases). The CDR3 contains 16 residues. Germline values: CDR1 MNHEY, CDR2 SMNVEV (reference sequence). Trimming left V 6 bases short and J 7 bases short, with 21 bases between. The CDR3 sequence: CASSPIGGRVSEKLFF. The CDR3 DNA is TGTGCCAGCAGCCCTATTGGAGGCAGGGTCAGTGAAAAACTGTTTTTT.

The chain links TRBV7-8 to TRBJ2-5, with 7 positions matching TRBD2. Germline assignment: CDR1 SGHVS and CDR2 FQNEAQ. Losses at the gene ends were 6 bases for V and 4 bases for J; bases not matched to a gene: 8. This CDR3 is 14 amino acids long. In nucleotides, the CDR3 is TGTGCCAGCAGTCCGGCGGGAGTCGGAGAGACCCAGTACTTC. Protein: CASSPAGVGETQYF.

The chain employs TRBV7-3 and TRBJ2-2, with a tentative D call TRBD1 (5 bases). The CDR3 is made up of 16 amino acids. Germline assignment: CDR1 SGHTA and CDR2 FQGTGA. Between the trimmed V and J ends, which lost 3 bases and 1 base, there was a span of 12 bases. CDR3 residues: CASSFDGALNTGELFF. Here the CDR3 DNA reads TGTGCCAGCAGCTTTGATGGGGCGTTGAACACCGGGGAGCTGTTTTTT. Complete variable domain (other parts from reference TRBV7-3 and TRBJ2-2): GAGVSQTPSNKVTEKGKYVELRCDPISGHTALYWYRQSLGQGPEFLIYFQGTGAADDSGLPNDRFFAVRPEGSVSTLKIQRTERGDSAVYLCASSFDGALNTGELFFGEGSRLTVL.

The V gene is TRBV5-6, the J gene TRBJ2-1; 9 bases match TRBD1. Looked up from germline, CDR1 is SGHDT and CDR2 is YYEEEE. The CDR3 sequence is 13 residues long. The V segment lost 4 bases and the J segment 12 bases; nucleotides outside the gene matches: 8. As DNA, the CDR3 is TGTGCCAGCAGCCGGGACAGGGAGAGTTGGCAGTTCTTC. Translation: CASSRDRESWQFF.

As DNA, the CDR3 is TGTGCCAGTAGTATGGCCGCGGGGGAGCAGTTCTTC. Translation gives CASSMAAGEQFF. V and J are TRBV19 and TRBJ2-1; TRBD2 is a possible D gene (6 bases). V was cut by 3 bases and J by 10 bases, with 10 bases left in between. The germline CDR1 and CDR2 sequences are LNHDA and SQIVND (reference sequence). This CDR3 spans 12 amino acids. Full variable domain (outside the CDR3, taken from reference TRBV19 and TRBJ2-1): DGGITQSPKYLFRKEGQNVTLSCEQNLNHDAMYWYRQDPGQGLRLIYYSQIVNDFQKGDIAEGYSVSREKKESFPLTVTSAQKNPTAFYLCASSMAAGEQFFGPGTRLTVL.

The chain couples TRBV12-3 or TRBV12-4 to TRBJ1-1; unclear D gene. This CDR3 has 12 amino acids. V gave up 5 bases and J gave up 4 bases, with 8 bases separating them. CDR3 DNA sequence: TGTGCCAGCAGTGAAAGTTTCACTGAAGCTTTCTTT. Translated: CASSESFTEAFF.

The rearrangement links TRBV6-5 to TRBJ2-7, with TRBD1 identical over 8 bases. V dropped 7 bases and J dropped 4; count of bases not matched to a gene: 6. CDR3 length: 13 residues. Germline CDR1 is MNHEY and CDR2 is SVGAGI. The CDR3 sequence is CASKRQGRYEQYF. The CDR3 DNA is TGTGCCAGCAAAAGACAGGGGAGGTACGAGCAGTACTTC.

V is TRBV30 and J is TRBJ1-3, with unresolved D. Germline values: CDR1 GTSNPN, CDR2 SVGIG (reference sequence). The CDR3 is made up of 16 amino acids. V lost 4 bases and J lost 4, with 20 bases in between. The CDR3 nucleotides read TGTGCCTGGAACCCCCCACGGGTAAGTAGAGGAAACACCATATATTTT. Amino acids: CAWNPPRVSRGNTIYF.

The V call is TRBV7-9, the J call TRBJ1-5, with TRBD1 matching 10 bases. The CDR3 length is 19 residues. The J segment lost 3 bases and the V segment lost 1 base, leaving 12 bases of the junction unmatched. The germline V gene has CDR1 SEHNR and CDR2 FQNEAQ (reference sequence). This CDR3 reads CASSLERPGQGTYNQPQHF. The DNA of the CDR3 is TGTGCCAGCAGCTTAGAACGCCCGGGACAGGGGACCTACAATCAGCCCCAGCATTTT.

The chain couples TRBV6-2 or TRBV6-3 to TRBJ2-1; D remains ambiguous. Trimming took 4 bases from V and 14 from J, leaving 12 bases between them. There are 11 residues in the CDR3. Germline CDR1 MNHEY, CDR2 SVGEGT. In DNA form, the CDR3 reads TGTGCCAGCAGTTCGGGCCGGCGAAAGTTCTTC. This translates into CASSSGRRKFF.

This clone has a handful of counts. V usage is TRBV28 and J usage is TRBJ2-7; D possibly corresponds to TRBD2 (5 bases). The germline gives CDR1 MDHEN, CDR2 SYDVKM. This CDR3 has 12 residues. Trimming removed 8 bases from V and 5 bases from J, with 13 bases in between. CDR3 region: CASRDRLHEQYF. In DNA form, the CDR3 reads TGTGCCAGCCGGGATAGGCTCCACGAGCAGTACTTC.

In DNA, the CDR3 is TGTGCCAGCAGCTTATTGGGCGGGAGGGTGAGCGGGGAGCTGTTTTTT. This translates into CASSLLGGRVSGELFF. J is TRBJ2-2 and V is TRBV11-2, with TRBD2 matching 9 bases. The CDR3 has 16 amino acids. Germline-derived CDR1 and CDR2 are SGHAT and FQNNGV. Trimming at V came to 2 bases and at J to 7 bases, leaving 8 bases not matched to a gene.

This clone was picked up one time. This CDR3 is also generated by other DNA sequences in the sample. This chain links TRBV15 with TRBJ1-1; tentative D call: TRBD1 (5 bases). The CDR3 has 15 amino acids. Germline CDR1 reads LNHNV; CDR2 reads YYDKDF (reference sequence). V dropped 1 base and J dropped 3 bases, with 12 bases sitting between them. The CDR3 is CATSRGGPGDTEAFF. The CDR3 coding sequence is TGTGCCACCAGCAGAGGAGGGCCGGGGGACACTGAAGCTTTCTTT.

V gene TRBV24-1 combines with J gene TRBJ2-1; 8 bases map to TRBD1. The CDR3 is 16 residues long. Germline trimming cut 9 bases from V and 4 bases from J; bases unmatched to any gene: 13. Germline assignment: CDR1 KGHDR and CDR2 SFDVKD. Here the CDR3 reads CATEHSGTGVYNEQFF. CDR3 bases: TGTGCCACCGAGCATTCCGGGACAGGAGTTTACAATGAGCAGTTCTTC.

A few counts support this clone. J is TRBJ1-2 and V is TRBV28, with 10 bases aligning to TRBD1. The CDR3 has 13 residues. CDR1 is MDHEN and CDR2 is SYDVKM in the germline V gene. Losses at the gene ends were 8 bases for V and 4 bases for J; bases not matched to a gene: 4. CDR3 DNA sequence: TGTGCCAGCGGACAGGGGGGAGTCTATGGCTACACCTTC. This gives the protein CASGQGGVYGYTF.

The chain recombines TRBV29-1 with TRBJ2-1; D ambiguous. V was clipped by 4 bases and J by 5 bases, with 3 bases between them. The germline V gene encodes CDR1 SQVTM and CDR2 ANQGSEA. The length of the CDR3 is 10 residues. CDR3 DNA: TGCAGCGTTGGAAACAATGAGCAGTTCTTC. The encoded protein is CSVGNNEQFF.

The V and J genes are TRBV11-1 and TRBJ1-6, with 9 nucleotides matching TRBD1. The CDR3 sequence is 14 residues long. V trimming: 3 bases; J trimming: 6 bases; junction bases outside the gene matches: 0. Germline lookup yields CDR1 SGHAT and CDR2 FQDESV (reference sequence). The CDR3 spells CASSLTGGNSPLHF. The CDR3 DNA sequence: TGTGCCAGCAGCTTGACAGGGGGTAATTCACCCCTCCACTTT.